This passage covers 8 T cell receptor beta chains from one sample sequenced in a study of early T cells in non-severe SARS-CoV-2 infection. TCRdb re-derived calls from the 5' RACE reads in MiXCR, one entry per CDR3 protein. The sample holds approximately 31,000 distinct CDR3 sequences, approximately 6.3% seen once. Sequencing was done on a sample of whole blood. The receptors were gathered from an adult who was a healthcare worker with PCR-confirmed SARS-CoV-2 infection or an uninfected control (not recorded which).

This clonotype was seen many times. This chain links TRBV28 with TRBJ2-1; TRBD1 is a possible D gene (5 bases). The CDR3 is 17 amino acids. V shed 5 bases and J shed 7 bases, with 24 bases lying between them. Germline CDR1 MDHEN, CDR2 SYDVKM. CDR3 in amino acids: CASSPQSRQKGGNEQFF. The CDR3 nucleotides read TGTGCCAGCAGTCCCCAATCTAGACAGAAGGGTGGAAATGAGCAGTTCTTC.

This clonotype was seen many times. The CDR3 nucleotides read TGTGCCAGCAGTGACATAGACACTGAAGCTTTCTTT. Amino acid sequence: CASSDIDTEAFF. This sequence joins TRBV25-1 and TRBJ1-1; D not resolved. This CDR3 has 12 residues. The germline gives CDR1 MGHDK, CDR2 SYGVNS. V gave up 3 bases and J gave up 3 bases, with 5 bases separating them.

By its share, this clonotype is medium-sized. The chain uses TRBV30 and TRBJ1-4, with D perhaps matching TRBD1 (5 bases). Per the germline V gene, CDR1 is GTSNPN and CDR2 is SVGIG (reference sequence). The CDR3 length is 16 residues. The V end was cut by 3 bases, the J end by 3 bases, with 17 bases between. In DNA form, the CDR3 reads TGTGCCTGGAGCGTCCAACGAAGGGGATCTAATGAAAAACTGTTTTTT. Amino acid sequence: CAWSVQRRGSNEKLFF.

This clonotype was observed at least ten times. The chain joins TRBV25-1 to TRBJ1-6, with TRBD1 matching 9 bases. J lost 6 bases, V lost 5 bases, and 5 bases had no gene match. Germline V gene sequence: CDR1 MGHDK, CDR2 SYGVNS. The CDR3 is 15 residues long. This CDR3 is CASSTRDRANSPLHF. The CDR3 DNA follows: TGTGCCAGCAGTACGAGGGACAGGGCTAATTCACCCCTCCACTTT.

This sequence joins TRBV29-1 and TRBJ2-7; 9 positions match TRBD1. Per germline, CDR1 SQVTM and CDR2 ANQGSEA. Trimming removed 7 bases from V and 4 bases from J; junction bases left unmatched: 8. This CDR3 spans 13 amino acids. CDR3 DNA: TGCAGCGCCACAGGGGGCGCAGGGTACGAGCAGTACTTC. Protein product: CSATGGAGYEQYF.

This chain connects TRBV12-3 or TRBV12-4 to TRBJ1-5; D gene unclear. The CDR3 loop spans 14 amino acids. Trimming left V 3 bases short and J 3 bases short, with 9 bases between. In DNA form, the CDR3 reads TGTGCCAGCAGTTTGAGGCAGTTCAATCAGCCCCAGCATTTT. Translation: CASSLRQFNQPQHF.

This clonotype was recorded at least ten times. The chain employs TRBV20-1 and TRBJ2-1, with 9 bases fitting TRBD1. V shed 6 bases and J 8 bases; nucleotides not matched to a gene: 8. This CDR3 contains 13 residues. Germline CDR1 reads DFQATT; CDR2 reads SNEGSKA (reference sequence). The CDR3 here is CSAPGQGIDEQFF. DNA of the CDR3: TGCAGTGCCCCCGGACAGGGGATCGATGAGCAGTTCTTC.

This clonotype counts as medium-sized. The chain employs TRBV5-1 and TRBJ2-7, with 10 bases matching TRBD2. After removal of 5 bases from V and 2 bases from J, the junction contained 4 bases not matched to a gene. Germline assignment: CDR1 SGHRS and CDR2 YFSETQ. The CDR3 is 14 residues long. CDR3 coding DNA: TGCGCCAGCAGGATACTAGCGGGGACCTACGAGCAGTACTTC. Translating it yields CASRILAGTYEQYF.